This T cell receptor (beta chain) was retrieved from a study of shared clonotypes between healthy human individuals. Method: immunoSEQ multiplex PCR; TCRdb's copy keeps in-frame clones and lacks some. The sample yields about 2.3 million clones, just under 95% seen once. Looked up from germline, CDR1 is SGHTA and CDR2 is FQGNSA. The CDR3 has 14 residues. The V end was cut by 2 bases, the J end by 4 bases, with 10 bases between. The chain links TRBV7-2 to TRBJ2-3, with unresolved D. The clonotype comes from a young man in good health. Some clones in this sample may be carry-over from other donors' samples. The sequenced sample consisted of naive CD4+ T cells from PBMCs. Subset here: CD45RA+ positively selected. CDR3 protein: CASSLLPRADTQYF. The CDR3 bases are TGTGCCAGCAGCTTACTTCCAAGGGCAGATACGCAGTATTTT.